This is a list of T cell receptor beta chains from one sample in a study of blood T cell repertoires in COVID-19. Method: immunoSEQ multiplex PCR; TCRdb's copy keeps in-frame clones and lacks some. Of over 100,000 clones in the sample, roughly 87% were seen once. The sample taken for sequencing was peripheral blood. Every receptor here comes from a man aged 50-59 years with active COVID-19. CDR3s include the opening cysteine and the closing phenylalanine or tryptophan. D genes are given only for firm matches. Only some rows state a clone size, as once, few, many or a class for expanded clones.

clone size	D gene	V gene	CDR3 length	J gene	CDR3 protein	CDR3 DNA
NA	NA	TRBV7-6	15	TRBJ2-5	CASTQRGNREGTQYF	TGTGCCAGCACCCAAAGGGGGAACAGGGAGGGGACCCAGTACTTC
NA	NA	TRBV6-1	16	TRBJ1-6	CASSERTVQLDSPLHF	TGTGCCAGCAGTGAGCGGACAGTGCAGCTCGATTCACCCCTCCACTTT
NA	NA	TRBV2	11	TRBJ1-2	CASSVGVTYTF	TGTGCCAGCAGTGTAGGAGTCACCTACACCTTC
NA	NA	TRBV25-1	14	TRBJ1-1	CASIKTGPNTEAFF	TGTGCCAGCATAAAGACAGGTCCGAACACTGAAGCTTTCTTT
NA	NA	TRBV4-1	15	TRBJ1-2	CASSQVLGANYGYTF	TGCGCCAGCAGCCAAGTTCTGGGAGCTAACTATGGCTACACCTTC
NA	NA	TRBV3-1/TRBV3-2	12	TRBJ1-1	CASSRGDLEAFF	TGTGCCAGCAGCCGGGGGGATTTGGAGGCTTTCTTT
NA	TRBD1	TRBV5-4	15	TRBJ2-2	CASSLPGQSTGELFF	TGTGCCAGCAGCCTACCGGGACAGAGCACCGGGGAGCTGTTTTTT
few	NA	TRBV30	13	TRBJ1-1	CAWRSGNWAEAFF	TGTGCCTGGAGATCAGGGAATTGGGCTGAAGCTTTCTTT
NA	NA	TRBV14	13	TRBJ1-1	CASSQVEAQSAFF	TGTGCCAGCAGCCAAGTCGAGGCCCAGTCAGCTTTCTTT
NA	NA	TRBV7-8	13	TRBJ1-1	CASSPRLWTEAFF	TGTGCCAGCAGCCCTCGACTGTGGACTGAAGCTTTCTTT
NA	TRBD1	TRBV5-6	16	TRBJ1-6	CASSSGTGMYNSPLHF	TGTGCCAGCAGCTCTGGGACAGGGATGTATAATTCACCCCTCCACTTT
NA	TRBD1	TRBV11-3	13	TRBJ1-3	CASSPTGGNTIYF	TGTGCCAGCAGCCCGACAGGGGGAAACACCATATATTTT
few	NA	TRBV29-1	13	TRBJ1-1	CSVEGGHRNEAFF	TGCAGCGTTGAAGGGGGACACCGAAATGAAGCTTTCTTT
NA	TRBD1	TRBV5-1	15	TRBJ1-5	CASSPGPRQGQPQHF	TGCGCCAGCAGCCCCGGCCCCCGACAGGGACAGCCCCAGCATTTT
NA	NA	TRBV7-9	16	TRBJ2-7	CASSLEGGIISYEQYF	TGTGCCAGCAGCTTAGAAGGCGGCATAATCTCCTACGAGCAGTACTTC
NA	NA	TRBV24-1	12	TRBJ2-2	CATSDTTGELFF	TGTGCCACCAGTGACACTACCGGGGAGCTGTTTTTT
NA	NA	TRBV5-1	13	TRBJ2-2	CASSFGYGGELFF	TGCGCCAGCAGCTTCGGGTACGGCGGGGAGCTGTTTTTT
NA	NA	TRBV19	15	TRBJ1-4	CASKSRTVDGRKLFF	TGTGCCAGTAAAAGTCGGACTGTTGATGGTAGGAAACTGTTTTTT
NA	TRBD2	TRBV5-6	13	TRBJ2-1	CASSLGTSDEQFF	TGTGCCAGCAGCTTGGGGACTAGCGATGAGCAGTTCTTC
NA	NA	TRBV7-2	14	TRBJ1-1	CASSLYGLNTEAFF	TGTGCCAGCAGCTTATATGGCCTGAACACTGAAGCTTTCTTT
NA	NA	TRBV4-2	16	TRBJ1-3	CASSQTQGNSGNTIYF	TGTGCCAGCAGCCAAACTCAGGGAAACTCTGGAAACACCATATATTTT
NA	TRBD1	TRBV10-3	14	TRBJ2-5	CAISPDRGGETQYF	TGTGCCATCAGCCCCGACAGGGGAGGAGAGACCCAGTACTTC
NA	TRBD2	TRBV4-1	14	TRBJ2-1	CASSLRGGAGEQFF	TGCGCCAGCAGCCTACGCGGGGGGGCAGGGGAGCAGTTCTTC
NA	TRBD2	TRBV10-2	13	TRBJ2-3	CATERGGTDTQYF	TGCGCCACCGAGCGGGGGGGAACAGATACGCAGTATTTT
NA	NA	TRBV7-2	15	TRBJ2-7	CASSLVTGTSYEQYF	TGTGCCAGCTCCCTCGTGACAGGCACCTCCTACGAGCAGTACTTC
NA	NA	TRBV4-1	17	TRBJ1-2	CASSQDGDTSFTAGYTF	TGCGCCAGCAGCCAAGATGGCGACACCTCCTTTACGGCGGGCTACACCTTC
few	NA	TRBV7-9	13	TRBJ2-7	CASSFYLGDEQYF	TGTGCCAGCAGCTTTTATCTAGGGGACGAGCAGTACTTC
NA	TRBD1	TRBV7-3	16	TRBJ2-2	CASSSHGTGGSGELFF	TGTGCCAGCAGCTCCCATGGGACAGGGGGCTCCGGGGAGCTGTTTTTT
NA	TRBD1	TRBV5-8	15	TRBJ2-3	CASSLRGLVTDTQYF	TGTGCCAGCAGCCTCAGGGGGCTGGTCACAGATACGCAGTATTTT
NA	NA	TRBV19	15	TRBJ1-2	CASSKPGANLYGYTF	TGTGCCAGTAGCAAACCAGGGGCCAATCTCTATGGCTACACCTTC